The 20 T cell receptor beta chains given below trace back to one sample, sequenced in a study of identical twins. MiXCR was run by TCRdb on the 5' RACE reads, yielding one entry per CDR3 protein. The sample contains roughly 770,000 distinct CDR3 sequences, over 15% of which appear only once. This sample also appeared in a second study, on T cells expressing NK-cell markers.

Sequenced material: PBMCs. The origin of the receptors is a woman under 30 in good health.

The chain carries TRBV5-1 and TRBJ2-1, with TRBD2 matching over 10 bases. This CDR3 has 15 amino acids. Unmatched junction bases numbered 9, after V lost 5 bases and J lost 7 bases. The germline V gene encodes CDR1 SGHRS and CDR2 YFSETQ. The chain's CDR3 is CASRPGLARTNEQFF. CDR3 in DNA: TGCGCCAGCAGACCGGGACTAGCGCGTACAAATGAGCAGTTCTTC.

V usage is TRBV11-2 and J usage is TRBJ1-1; D is ambiguous. Germline CDR1 is SGHAT and CDR2 is FQNNGV. The V end was cut by 3 bases, the J end by 1 base, with 9 bases between. This CDR3 has 14 amino acids. Written as DNA, the CDR3 is TGTGCCAGCAGCTTGAATCGACCGAACACTGAAGCTTTCTTT. Its protein is CASSLNRPNTEAFF.

This clonotype was observed a few times. The chain links TRBV9 to TRBJ2-3, with D perhaps TRBD1 or TRBD2 (6 bases each). The CDR3 runs to 15 residues. Trimming cost V 4 bases and J 4 bases, with 16 bases left between them. The germline V gene encodes CDR1 SGDLS and CDR2 YYNGEE. The CDR3 bases are TGTGCCAGCAGCCGAGCTGGAGGGGGTTCAGATACGCAGTATTTT. Translating it yields CASSRAGGGSDTQYF.

The chain has TRBV20-1 and TRBJ2-1; D is unclear. Trimming took off 4 bases at V and 16 bases at J, with 23 bases between the two ends. The germline V gene encodes CDR1 DFQATT and CDR2 SNEGSKA (reference sequence). This CDR3 contains 13 residues. CDR3 amino acids: CSAMPPQVQTSFF. In DNA, the CDR3 is TGCAGTGCTATGCCCCCCCAAGTACAGACCTCTTTCTTC.

The J gene is TRBJ1-2, the V gene TRBV18, with D maybe TRBD1 (5 bases). The CDR3 loop spans 15 amino acids. The germline V gene has CDR1 KGHSH and CDR2 LQKENI. V lost 2 bases to trimming and J lost 0 bases, with 10 bases between them. The CDR3 coding sequence is TGTGCCAGCTCACCAGGGACTACGACTAACTATGGCTACACCTTC. Amino acids: CASSPGTTTNYGYTF.

This sequence joins TRBV6-6 and TRBJ1-1, with TRBD1 as a possible D gene (5 bases). CDR3 size: 13 residues. The V end lost 6 bases, the J end lost 1 base, and 9 bases lay between the germline ends. The germline V gene encodes CDR1 MNHNY and CDR2 SVGAGI (reference sequence). The DNA for the CDR3 is TGTGCCAGCAGACCAGGGTCGAACACTGAAGCTTTCTTT. Encoded protein: CASRPGSNTEAFF.

This clonotype has more than one count but fewer than ten. The chain combines TRBV6-4 with TRBJ1-5; 7 bases are shared with TRBD1. CDR1 and CDR2 (germline): MRHNA, SNTAGT. The CDR3 has 18 amino acids. The junction had 12 bases not matched to a gene; V was cut back by 4 bases and J by 0 bases. In DNA, the CDR3 is TGTGCCAGCAGTGGTTGGGACAGCCACCGAGATAGCAATCAGCCCCAGCATTTT. Protein sequence: CASSGWDSHRDSNQPQHF.

The table lists this clonotype with a few counts. The V gene is TRBV12-3 or TRBV12-4, the J gene TRBJ2-7; D is undetermined. The CDR3 sequence is 14 residues long. V lost 5 bases, J lost 2 bases, and 13 bases lay in between. The CDR3, as DNA: TGTGCCAGCAGTAACTCGGGCCCTACCTACGAGCAGTACTTC. It codes for CASSNSGPTYEQYF.

The genes are TRBV29-1 and TRBJ1-2; possible D gene TRBD1, 5 bases. Looked up from germline, CDR1 is SQVTM and CDR2 is ANQGSEA. V shed 5 bases and J shed 8 bases, with 15 bases lying between them. This CDR3 contains 12 residues. CDR3 nucleotide sequence: TGCAGCGTTAATGAAGGGGCAAGGGGCTACACCTTC. Translated, it gives CSVNEGARGYTF.

This rearrangement joins TRBV4-2 to TRBJ2-5, with 13 bases aligning to TRBD2. CDR1 is LGHNA and CDR2 is YNFKEQ in the germline V gene. The J segment lost 3 bases and the V segment lost 6 bases, leaving 22 bases of the junction unmatched. The CDR3 loop spans 21 amino acids. The CDR3 coding sequence is TGTGCCAGCAGTAAAAACCTCTATAATTTCGTCGGGACTAGCGGGGAAGAGACCCAGTACTTC. Amino acids: CASSKNLYNFVGTSGEETQYF.

This clonotype was seen only a few times. The J gene is TRBJ2-2, the V gene TRBV4-3, with D possibly being TRBD2 (5 bases). The ends were cut back, 4 bases at V and 1 base at J, with 13 bases in the middle. The CDR3 is 16 residues long. Germline assignment: CDR1 LGHNA and CDR2 YSLEER. This chain's CDR3 is CASSRSTGRNTGELFF. The CDR3 bases are TGCGCCAGCAGCCGTTCCACGGGGAGGAACACCGGGGAGCTGTTTTTT.

The chain combines TRBV2 with TRBJ2-3; 8 bases map to TRBD2. V dropped 10 bases and J dropped 6; count of bases not matched to a gene: 6. Germline CDR1 reads SNHLY; CDR2 reads FYNNEI. The CDR3 contains 12 residues. The CDR3 loop is CATRGGFDTQYF. In DNA, the CDR3 is TGTGCCACCCGGGGGGGCTTCGATACGCAGTATTTT.

This clonotype was detected many times. The V call is TRBV6-2 or TRBV6-3, the J call TRBJ2-1; the match to TRBD1 covers 8 bases. The CDR3 spans 15 residues. Germline CDR1 is MNHEY and CDR2 is SVGEGT. V was clipped by 6 bases and J by 10 bases; unmatched bases: 14. DNA for the CDR3: TGTGCCAGCAGCTCCATGGACAGGGCAGAAAGGGAGCAGTTCTTC. Translated, it gives CASSSMDRAEREQFF.

This chain joins TRBV3-1 and TRBJ1-1, with 8 bases matching TRBD1. Losses at the gene ends were 1 base for V and 3 bases for J; bases not matched to a gene: 7. Per germline, CDR1 LGHDT and CDR2 YNNKEL (reference sequence). The CDR3 totals 16 residues. The CDR3 bases are TGTGCCAGCAGCCAAGTCCCACAGGGGGGGTACACTGAAGCTTTCTTT. It yields the protein CASSQVPQGGYTEAFF.

The chain couples TRBV5-8 to TRBJ2-7; D is possibly TRBD1 or TRBD2 (5 bases each). CDR3 length: 14 residues. V was cut by 1 base and J by 2 bases, with 10 bases left in between. Per the germline V gene, CDR1 is SGHTS and CDR2 is YDEGEE. CDR3 amino acids: CASSLNGATYEQYF. DNA of the CDR3: TGTGCCAGCAGCTTGAACGGGGCAACCTACGAGCAGTACTTC.

This clonotype was detected once. The gene calls are TRBV20-1 and TRBJ2-7; 12 positions match TRBD2. Germline CDR1 is DFQATT and CDR2 is SNEGSKA (reference sequence). This CDR3 is built from 15 residues. After removal of 3 bases from V and 9 bases from J, the junction contained 12 bases not matched to a gene. The CDR3 DNA follows: TGCAGTGCTAGTGCCCGCTCTAGCGGGGGGGGTGGGCAGTACTTC. It is translated as CSASARSSGGGGQYF.

This clonotype has only a few counts. V is TRBV6-5 and J is TRBJ2-2; D may be TRBD1 (5 bases). CDR1 and CDR2 from the germline V gene are MNHEY and SVGAGI. CDR3 length equals 16 residues. Trimming removed 1 base from V and 5 bases from J, with 14 bases in between. CDR3 DNA: TGTGCCAGCAGTTACTTGTGGCAGGGCGGAACCGGGGAGCTGTTTTTT. This encodes CASSYLWQGGTGELFF.

This clonotype was seen only a few times. The V call is TRBV12-3 or TRBV12-4, the J call TRBJ2-1; TRBD2 aligns across 12 bases. V lost 4 bases to trimming and J lost 8 bases; unmatched junction nucleotides: 6. This CDR3 has 15 amino acids. CDR3 DNA sequence: TGTGCCAGCAGTTCCTCTAGCGGGGGGGCCTATGAGCAGTTCTTC. Translation: CASSSSSGGAYEQFF.

The chain carries TRBV10-3 and TRBJ2-6; tentatively, D is TRBD1 (6 bases). CDR3 length equals 16 residues. Germline V CDR1 and CDR2: ENHRY, SYGVKD. V was pared by 7 bases and J by 2 bases, with 15 bases between. CDR3 sequence (DNA): TGTGCCATCACCCGGCAAGGGGGTACTGGGGCCAACGTCCTGACTTTC. This codes for CAITRQGGTGANVLTF.

This clonotype was found many times. The chain uses TRBV10-3 and TRBJ2-2, with 7 bases that match TRBD1. CDR3 size: 14 residues. V dropped 6 bases and J dropped 5; count of bases not matched to a gene: 6. Germline CDR1 reads ENHRY; CDR2 reads SYGVKD. The CDR3 DNA reads as TGTGCCATCAGCCGGGACAGAGAGACCGGGGAGCTGTTTTTT. Protein product: CAISRDRETGELFF.